This T cell receptor (beta chain) was sequenced in a study of shared clonotypes between healthy human individuals. Assay: immunoSEQ multiplex PCR; the TCRdb copy retains only in-frame clones and omits some. This repertoire shows over a million clones, 65% to 80% found once; its top ten account for 1.4% to 1.5%. Adults of Caucasian background living in Nashville, Tennessee made up all donors. The CDR3 consists of 11 residues. V shed 4 bases and J shed 14 bases, with 14 bases lying between them. Germline assignment: CDR1 MNHEY and CDR2 SVGAGI. This chain links TRBV6-5 with TRBJ2-5; D perhaps matches TRBD2 (5 bases). This TCR derives from a man aged 18 to 30 in good health. Source material: memory CD4+ T cells sorted from blood. Indicated subset: CD45RA-negative fraction. The CDR3 loop is CASSFRTVVYF. The CDR3 nucleotides read TGTGCCAGCAGTTTCCGGACTGTCGTTTACTTC.